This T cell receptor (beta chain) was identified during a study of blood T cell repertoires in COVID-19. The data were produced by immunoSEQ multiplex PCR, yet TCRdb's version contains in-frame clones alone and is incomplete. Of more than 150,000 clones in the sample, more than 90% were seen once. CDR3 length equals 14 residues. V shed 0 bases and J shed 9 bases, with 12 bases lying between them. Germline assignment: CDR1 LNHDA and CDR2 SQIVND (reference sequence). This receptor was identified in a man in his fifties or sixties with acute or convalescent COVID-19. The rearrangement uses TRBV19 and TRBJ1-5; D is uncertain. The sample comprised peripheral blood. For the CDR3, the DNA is TGTGCCAGTAGTATAGATCCGGGAATAACGCCCCAGCATTTT. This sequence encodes CASSIDPGITPQHF.